The T cell receptor beta chain under discussion was sequenced for a study of Ad26.COV2.S vaccination and SARS-CoV-2 variants (dated by TCRdb to the early 2020s). Background for the entire study: Vaccine-arm donors were drawn from COV1001, a multicentre, randomized, double-blind, placebo-controlled phase I-IIa trial of Ad26.COV2.S in healthy adults. Ad26.COV2.S was given intramuscularly at 5x10^10 or 1x10^11 viral particles, as a single shot or as two shots 56 days apart. The TCR-sequenced set comprised around 32 samples: some 20 Ad26.COV2.S vaccine recipients, 5 placebo recipients and 8 SARS-CoV-2 convalescent individuals. Participants in the trial were split at random into five groups of five each, receiving low-dose or high-dose Ad26.COV2.S once or twice, or else placebo on both occasions. Investigators did not know the trial group allocation while performing experiments and assessing outcomes. TCRbeta repertoire sequencing was used to assess the specificity and breadth of SARS-CoV-2-reactive T cell receptors after Ad26.COV2.S vaccination. Study-level results and caveats: The study was not powered to compare responses between vaccine doses or regimens. According to the authors, total T cell responses may have been underestimated by the TCR breadth and depth analyses. Spike-specific TCR breadth was higher in Ad26.COV2.S recipients than in placebo recipients (P = 0.0014). Substantial breadth of spike-specific CD8+ and CD4+ T cell responses was reported after vaccination. Vaccine and placebo recipients had comparable non-spike TCR breadth, which fits with the vaccine containing only spike.

Sample treatment or condition, as interpreted from the label and publication: some 20 received Ad26.COV2.S at low or high dose, single or two shots; roughly 5 received placebo; per-sample allocation not given. Repertoires of vaccine and placebo recipients were sequenced from samples taken on day 63 after the first injection. Between 29 July and 7 August 2020, Cohort 1b enrolled approximately 26 adults aged 18-55 years at one site in Boston, USA. As a vaccine, Ad26.COV2.S was a replication-incompetent adenovirus type 26 vector that expressed a prefusion-stabilized SARS-CoV-2 spike protein derived from the original Wuhan strain. TCRbeta CDR3 regions were sequenced with the immunoSEQ Assay. After extraction, genomic DNA underwent amplification by bias-controlled multiplex PCR, followed by high-throughput sequencing. In the authors' own workflow: Collapsing and filtering of sequences were performed to quantify the absolute abundance of each unique TCRbeta CDR3 region. T cell fraction was estimated by normalizing TCRbeta template counts to usable DNA, which was measured by amplifying reference genes present in all nucleated cells. Repertoire TCRs were annotated as SARS-CoV-2-specific when V gene, CDR3 amino acid sequence and J gene were exactly matched to a known reactive TCR set. The reference SARS-CoV-2 TCR set came from MIRA and was filtered for enrichment in COVID-19-positive ImmuneCODE repertoires, removing public or cross-reactive TCRs. Using the MIRA antigens, annotated TCRs were further analysed by specific ORF or by position within an ORF. Breadth was defined as annotated unique rearrangements over total unique productive rearrangements; depth was the summed frequency of those rearrangements. Group comparisons of TCR breadth used two-sided Wilcoxon rank-sum tests. The immuneACCESS repertoire file appears here via TCRdb, limited to in-frame rearrangements. These files lack a portion of the clones; in checked studies, under half of the deficit traces to unresolved V genes, and the cause of the others is not known. From that table come the V and J calls and clone size; the DNA was used to work out D and trimming. This sample gives roughly 270,000 clones in total; approximately 87% of them show up just once. The ten largest make up about 3.5% of the sample.

Regarding this clone: Its specific antigen is unknown. There are no base qualities to consult, and no much larger clone falls within one base.

CDR3 length: 15 amino acids, cysteine to phenylalanine. The sequence is cut down to CDR3 DNA, 45 bases in frame from base 1. V is pruned by 6 bases and J by 0 bases, leaving 6 bases of the junction without a gene match. The germline V gene specifies MRHNA as CDR1 and SNTAGT as CDR2. The source was peripheral blood, collected in a trial of Ad26.COV2.S vaccine versus placebo. The sequence joins TRBV6-4 to TRBJ2-7, and TRBD2 aligns with 9 junction nucleotides. The source of this sequence is a person between 18 and 65 years old who received the Ad26.COV2.S COVID-19 vaccine or a placebo. This receptor carries the CDR3 CASSELAGTSYEQYF. The nucleotide sequence is TGTGCCAGCAGCGAACTAGCGGGTACCTCCTACGAGCAGTACTTC.